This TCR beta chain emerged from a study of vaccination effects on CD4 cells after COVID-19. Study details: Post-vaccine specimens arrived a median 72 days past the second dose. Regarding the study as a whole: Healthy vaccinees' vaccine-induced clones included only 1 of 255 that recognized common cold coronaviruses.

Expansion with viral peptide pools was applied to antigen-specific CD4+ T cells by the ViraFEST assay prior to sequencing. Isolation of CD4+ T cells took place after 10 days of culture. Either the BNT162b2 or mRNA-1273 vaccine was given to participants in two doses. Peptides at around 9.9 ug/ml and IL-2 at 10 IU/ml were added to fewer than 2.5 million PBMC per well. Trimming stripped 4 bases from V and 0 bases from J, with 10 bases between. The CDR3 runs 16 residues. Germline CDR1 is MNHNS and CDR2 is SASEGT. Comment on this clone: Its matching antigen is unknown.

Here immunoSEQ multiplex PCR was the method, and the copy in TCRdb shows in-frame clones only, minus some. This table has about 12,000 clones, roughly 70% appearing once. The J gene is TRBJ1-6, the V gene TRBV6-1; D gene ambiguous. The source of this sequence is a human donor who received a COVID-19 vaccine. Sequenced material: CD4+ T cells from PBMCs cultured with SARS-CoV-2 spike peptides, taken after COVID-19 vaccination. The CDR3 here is CASSGESSSYNSPLHF. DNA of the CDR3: TGTGCCAGCAGTGGTGAAAGTAGCTCCTATAATTCACCCCTCCACTTT.